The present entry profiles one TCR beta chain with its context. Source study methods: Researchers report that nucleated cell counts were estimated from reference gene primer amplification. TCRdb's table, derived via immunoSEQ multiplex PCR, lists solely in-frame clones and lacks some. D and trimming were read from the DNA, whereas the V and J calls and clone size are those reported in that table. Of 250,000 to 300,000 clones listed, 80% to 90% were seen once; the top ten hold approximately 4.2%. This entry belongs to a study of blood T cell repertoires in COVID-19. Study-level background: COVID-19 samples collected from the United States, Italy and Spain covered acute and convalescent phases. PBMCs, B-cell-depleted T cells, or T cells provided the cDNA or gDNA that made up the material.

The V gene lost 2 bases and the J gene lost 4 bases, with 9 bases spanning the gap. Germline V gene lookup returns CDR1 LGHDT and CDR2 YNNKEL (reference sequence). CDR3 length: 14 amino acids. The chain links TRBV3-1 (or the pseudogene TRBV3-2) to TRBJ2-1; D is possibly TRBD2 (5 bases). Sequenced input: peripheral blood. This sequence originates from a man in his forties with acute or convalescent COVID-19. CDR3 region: CASSQLPGYNEQFF. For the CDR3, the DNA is TGTGCCAGCAGCCAACTACCGGGGTACAATGAGCAGTTCTTC.